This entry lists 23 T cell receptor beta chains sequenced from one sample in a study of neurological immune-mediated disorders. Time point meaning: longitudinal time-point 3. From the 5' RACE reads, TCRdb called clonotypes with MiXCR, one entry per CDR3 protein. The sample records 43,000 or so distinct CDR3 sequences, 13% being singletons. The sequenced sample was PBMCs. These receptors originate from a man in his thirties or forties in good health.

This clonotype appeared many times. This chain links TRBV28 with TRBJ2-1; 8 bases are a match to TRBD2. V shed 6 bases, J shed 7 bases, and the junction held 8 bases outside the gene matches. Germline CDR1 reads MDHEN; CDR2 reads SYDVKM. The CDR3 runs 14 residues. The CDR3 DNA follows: TGTGCCAGCAGGACGGGAGGGAGTAAGAATGAGCAGTTCTTC. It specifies CASRTGGSKNEQFF.

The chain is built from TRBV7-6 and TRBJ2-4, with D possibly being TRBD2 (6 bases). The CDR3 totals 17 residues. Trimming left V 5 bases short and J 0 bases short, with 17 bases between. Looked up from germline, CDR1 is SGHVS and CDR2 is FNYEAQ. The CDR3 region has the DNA TGTGCCAGCAGCCCCGGGGGTACGCTTGGAGCCAAAAACATTCAGTACTTC. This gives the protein CASSPGGTLGAKNIQYF.

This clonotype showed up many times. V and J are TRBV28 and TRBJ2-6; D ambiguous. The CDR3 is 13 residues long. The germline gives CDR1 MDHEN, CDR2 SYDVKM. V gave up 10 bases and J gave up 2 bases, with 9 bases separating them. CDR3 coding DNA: TGTGCCACCAGGTCTACTGGGGCCAACGTCCTGACTTTC. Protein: CATRSTGANVLTF.

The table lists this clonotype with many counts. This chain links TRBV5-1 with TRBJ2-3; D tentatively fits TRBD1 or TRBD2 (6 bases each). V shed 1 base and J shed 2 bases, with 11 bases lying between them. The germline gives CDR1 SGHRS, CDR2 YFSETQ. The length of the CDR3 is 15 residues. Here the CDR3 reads CASSLTGGHTDTQYF. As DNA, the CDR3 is TGCGCCAGCAGCTTGACCGGGGGACACACAGATACGCAGTATTTT.

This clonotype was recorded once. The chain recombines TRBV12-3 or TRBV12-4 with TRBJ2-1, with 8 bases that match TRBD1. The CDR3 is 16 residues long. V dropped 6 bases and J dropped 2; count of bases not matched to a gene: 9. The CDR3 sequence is CASSPGGQGTYNEQFF. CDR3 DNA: TGTGCCAGCAGCCCGGGCGGACAGGGCACCTACAATGAGCAGTTCTTC.

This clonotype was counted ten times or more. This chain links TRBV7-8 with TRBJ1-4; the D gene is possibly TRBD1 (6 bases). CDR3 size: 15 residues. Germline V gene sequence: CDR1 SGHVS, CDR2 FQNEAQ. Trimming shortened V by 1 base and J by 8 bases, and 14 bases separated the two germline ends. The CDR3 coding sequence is TGTGCCAGCAGCTTAGGGGGGGCGCGAGGAGAAAAACTGTTTTTT. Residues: CASSLGGARGEKLFF.

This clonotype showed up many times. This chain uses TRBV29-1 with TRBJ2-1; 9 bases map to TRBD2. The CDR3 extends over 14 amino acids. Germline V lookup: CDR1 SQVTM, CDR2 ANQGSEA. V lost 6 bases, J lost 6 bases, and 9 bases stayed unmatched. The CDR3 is CSVISGSFGNEQFF. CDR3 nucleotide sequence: TGCAGCGTCATTAGCGGGAGTTTCGGCAATGAGCAGTTCTTC.

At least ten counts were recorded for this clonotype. The CDR3 is CASSRGRAEAKNIQYF. The DNA for the CDR3 is TGTGCCAGTAGTAGGGGGAGGGCTGAAGCCAAAAACATTCAGTACTTC. The chain is built from TRBV19 and TRBJ2-4, with 7 bases aligning to TRBD2. V dropped 4 bases and J dropped 0; count of bases not matched to a gene: 6. Germline CDR1 LNHDA, CDR2 SQIVND (reference sequence). The CDR3 is 16 amino acids.

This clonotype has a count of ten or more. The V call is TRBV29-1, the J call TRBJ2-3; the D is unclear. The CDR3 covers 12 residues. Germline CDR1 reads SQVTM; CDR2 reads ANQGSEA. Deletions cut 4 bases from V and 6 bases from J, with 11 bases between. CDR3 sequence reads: CSVVAAGDTQYF. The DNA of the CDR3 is TGCAGCGTTGTGGCTGCCGGGGATACGCAGTATTTT.

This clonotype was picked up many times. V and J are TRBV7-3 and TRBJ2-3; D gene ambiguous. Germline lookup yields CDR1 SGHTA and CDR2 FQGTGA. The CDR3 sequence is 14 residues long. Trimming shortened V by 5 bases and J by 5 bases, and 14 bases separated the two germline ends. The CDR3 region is CASSLVGGGDTQYF. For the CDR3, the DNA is TGTGCCAGCAGCCTAGTGGGTGGCGGAGATACGCAGTATTTT.

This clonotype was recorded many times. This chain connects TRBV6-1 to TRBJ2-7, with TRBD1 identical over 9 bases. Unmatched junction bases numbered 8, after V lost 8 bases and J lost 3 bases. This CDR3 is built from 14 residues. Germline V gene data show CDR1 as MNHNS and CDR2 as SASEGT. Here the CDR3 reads CASRRDRAYYEQYF. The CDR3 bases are TGTGCCAGCCGCCGGGACAGGGCTTACTACGAGCAGTACTTC.

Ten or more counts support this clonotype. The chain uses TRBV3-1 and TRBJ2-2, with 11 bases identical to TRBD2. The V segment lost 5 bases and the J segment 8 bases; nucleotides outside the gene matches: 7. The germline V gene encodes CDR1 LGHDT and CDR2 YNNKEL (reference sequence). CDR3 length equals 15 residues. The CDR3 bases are TGTGCCAGCAGCTCCGGGACTAGCGGAACGGGGGAGCTGTTTTTT. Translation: CASSSGTSGTGELFF.

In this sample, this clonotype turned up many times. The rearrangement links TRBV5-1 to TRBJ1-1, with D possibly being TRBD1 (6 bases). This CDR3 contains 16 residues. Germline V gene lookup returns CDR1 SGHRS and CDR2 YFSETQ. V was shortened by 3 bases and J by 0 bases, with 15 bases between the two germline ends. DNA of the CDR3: TGCGCCAGCAGCTCCTCTTGGACAGCCATGAACACTGAAGCTTTCTTT. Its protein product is CASSSSWTAMNTEAFF.

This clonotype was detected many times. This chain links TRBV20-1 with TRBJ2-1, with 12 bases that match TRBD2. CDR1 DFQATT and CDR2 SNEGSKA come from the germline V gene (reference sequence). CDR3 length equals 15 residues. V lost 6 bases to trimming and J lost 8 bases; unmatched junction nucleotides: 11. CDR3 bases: TGCAGTGCCAACCCACTAGCGGGAGGATGGGATGAGCAGTTCTTC. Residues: CSANPLAGGWDEQFF.

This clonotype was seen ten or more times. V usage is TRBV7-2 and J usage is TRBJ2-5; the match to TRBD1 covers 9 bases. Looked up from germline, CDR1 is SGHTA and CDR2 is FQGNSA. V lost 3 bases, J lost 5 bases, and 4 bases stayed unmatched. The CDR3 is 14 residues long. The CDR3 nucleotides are TGTGCCAGCAGCTTCGACAGGGGGGTTGAGACCCAGTACTTC. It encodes CASSFDRGVETQYF.

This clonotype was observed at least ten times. The CDR3 DNA reads TGCAGCGTTGAAGGACAGGGCTACGAGCAGTACTTC. Translating gives CSVEGQGYEQYF. The V call is TRBV29-1, the J call TRBJ2-7; 7 bases are shared with TRBD1. V dropped 1 base and J dropped 3; count of bases not matched to a gene: 0. The germline gives CDR1 SQVTM, CDR2 ANQGSEA. This CDR3 has 12 residues.

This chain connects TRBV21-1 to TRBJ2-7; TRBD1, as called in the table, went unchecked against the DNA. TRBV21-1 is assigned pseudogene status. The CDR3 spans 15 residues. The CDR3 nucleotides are TGTGCCAGCAGCAAGGGACCCCTGAGCTCCTACGAGCAGTACTTC. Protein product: CASSKGPLSSYEQYF.

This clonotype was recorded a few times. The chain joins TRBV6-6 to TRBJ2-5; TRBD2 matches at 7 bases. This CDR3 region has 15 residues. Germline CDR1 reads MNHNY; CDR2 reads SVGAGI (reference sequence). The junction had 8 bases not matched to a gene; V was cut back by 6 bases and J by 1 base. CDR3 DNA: TGTGCCAGCAGGCCGACTAGCACATCCCAAGAGACCCAGTACTTC. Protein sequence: CASRPTSTSQETQYF.

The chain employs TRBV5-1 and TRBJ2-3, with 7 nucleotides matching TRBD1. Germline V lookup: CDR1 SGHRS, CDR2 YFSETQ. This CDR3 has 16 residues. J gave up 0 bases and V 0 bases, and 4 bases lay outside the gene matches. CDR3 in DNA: TGCGCCAGCAGCTTGGAAGACAGGGAAAGCACAGATACGCAGTATTTT. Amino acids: CASSLEDRESTDTQYF. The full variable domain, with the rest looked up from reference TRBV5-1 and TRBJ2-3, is KAGVTQTPRYLIKTRGQQVTLSCSPISGHRSVSWYQQTPGQGLQFLFEYFSETQRNKGNFPGRFSGRQFSNSRSEMNVSTLELGDSALYLCASSLEDRESTDTQYFGPGTRLTVL.

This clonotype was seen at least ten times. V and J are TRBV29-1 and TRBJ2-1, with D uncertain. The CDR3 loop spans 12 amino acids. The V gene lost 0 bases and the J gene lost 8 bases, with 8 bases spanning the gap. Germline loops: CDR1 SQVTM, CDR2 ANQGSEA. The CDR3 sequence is CSVEDGVDEQFF. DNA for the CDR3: TGCAGCGTTGAAGATGGGGTCGATGAGCAGTTCTTC.

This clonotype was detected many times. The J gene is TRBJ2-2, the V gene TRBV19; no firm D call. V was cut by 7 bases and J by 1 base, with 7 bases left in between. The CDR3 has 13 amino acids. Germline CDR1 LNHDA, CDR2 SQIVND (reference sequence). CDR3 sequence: CASNLVNTGELFF. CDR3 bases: TGTGCCAGTAATTTGGTGAACACCGGGGAGCTGTTTTTT.

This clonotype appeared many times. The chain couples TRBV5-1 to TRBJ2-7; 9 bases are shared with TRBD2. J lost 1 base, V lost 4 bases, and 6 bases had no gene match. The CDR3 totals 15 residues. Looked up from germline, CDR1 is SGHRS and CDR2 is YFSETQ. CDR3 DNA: TGCGCCAGCAGCGCGGGGACTAGCAGTTCCTACGAGCAGTACTTC. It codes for CASSAGTSSSYEQYF.

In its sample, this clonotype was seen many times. The CDR3 is CASSPHEGQGGSPLHF. In DNA, the CDR3 is TGTGCCAGCAGCCCTCACGAGGGTCAGGGGGGTTCACCCCTCCACTTT. This chain links TRBV9 with TRBJ1-6, with 7 bases fitting TRBD1. Trimming removed 4 bases from V and 9 bases from J; junction bases left unmatched: 13. The CDR3 contains 16 residues. Per the germline V gene, CDR1 is SGDLS and CDR2 is YYNGEE.